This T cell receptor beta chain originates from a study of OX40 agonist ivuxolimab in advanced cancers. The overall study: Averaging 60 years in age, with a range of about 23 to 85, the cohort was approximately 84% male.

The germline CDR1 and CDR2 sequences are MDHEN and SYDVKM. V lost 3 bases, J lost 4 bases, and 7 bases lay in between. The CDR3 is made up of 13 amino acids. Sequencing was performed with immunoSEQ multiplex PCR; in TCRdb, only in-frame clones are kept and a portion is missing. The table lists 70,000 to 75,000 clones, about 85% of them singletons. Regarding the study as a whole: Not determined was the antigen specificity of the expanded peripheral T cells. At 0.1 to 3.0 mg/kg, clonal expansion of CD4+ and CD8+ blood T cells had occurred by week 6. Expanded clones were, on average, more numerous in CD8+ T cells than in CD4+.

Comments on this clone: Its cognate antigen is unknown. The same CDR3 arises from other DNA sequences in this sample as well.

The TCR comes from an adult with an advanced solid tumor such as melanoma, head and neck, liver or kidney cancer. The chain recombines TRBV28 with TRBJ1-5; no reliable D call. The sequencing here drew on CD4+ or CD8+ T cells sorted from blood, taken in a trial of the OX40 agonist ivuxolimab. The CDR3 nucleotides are TGTGCCAGCAGTTTTTCGACGAATCAGCCCCAGCATTTT. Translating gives CASSFSTNQPQHF.